This T cell receptor (beta chain) was profiled in a study of T cell clonality in common variable immunodeficiency. General study findings and limits: In common variable immunodeficiency, TCR beta chains reportedly carried fewer deletions and N-nucleotide insertions. CVID subjects shared fewer TCRbeta clones than healthy controls did.

Germline values: CDR1 SSHAT, CDR2 FNYEAQ (reference sequence). This CDR3 has 15 amino acids. This clone has ten or more counts. Its specificity is not known. One end of the junction fails to match germline, which may point to a read error. The observed sequence ends 3 residues before the CDR3 terminus, with the missing tail filled in from the germline J gene. Equal genomic DNA amounts from CVID and control samples were sequenced. Data came from immunoSEQ multiplex PCR; TCRdb stores just in-frame clones and leaves some out. The repertoire consists of roughly 29,000 clones, none detected only once. The source of this sequence is a person aged 18 to 70 in good health. V and J are TRBV7-7 and TRBJ2-5, with D possibly matching TRBD2 (6 bases). The sequenced sample was peripheral blood mononuclear cells. Here the CDR3 reads CASSLPAGLQETQYF. Partial CDR3 DNA: TGTGCTAGCAGCTTACCTGCGGGGCTACAAGAGACC.